This TCR beta chain appears in the sequencing data of a study of T cell responses to AZD1222 COVID-19 vaccine. Assay: immunoSEQ multiplex PCR; the TCRdb copy retains only in-frame clones and omits some. The table records 120,000 or so clones, roughly 89% of them present only once. The sequence was collected from an adult in good health. This specimen was peripheral blood, taken on day 0 of AZD1222 vaccination.

CDR3 nucleotides: TGTGCCAGCAGTCGACAGGGACTGAGCGGGGAAAAACTGTTTTTT. It codes for CASSRQGLSGEKLFF. J is TRBJ1-4 and V is TRBV28; 7 bases are a match to TRBD1. Germline V gene sequence: CDR1 MDHEN, CDR2 SYDVKM. The V segment lost 5 bases and the J segment 8 bases; nucleotides outside the gene matches: 11. The CDR3 has 15 amino acids.